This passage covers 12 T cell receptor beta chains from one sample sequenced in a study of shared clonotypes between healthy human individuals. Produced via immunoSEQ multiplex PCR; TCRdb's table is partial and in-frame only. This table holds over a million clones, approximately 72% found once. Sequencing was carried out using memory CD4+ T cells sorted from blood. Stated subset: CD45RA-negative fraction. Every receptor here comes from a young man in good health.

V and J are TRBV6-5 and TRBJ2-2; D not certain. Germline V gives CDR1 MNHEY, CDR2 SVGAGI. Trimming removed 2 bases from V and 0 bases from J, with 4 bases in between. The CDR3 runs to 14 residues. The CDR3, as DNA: TGTGCCAGCAGTTACAACTCGAACACCGGGGAGCTGTTTTTT. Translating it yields CASSYNSNTGELFF.

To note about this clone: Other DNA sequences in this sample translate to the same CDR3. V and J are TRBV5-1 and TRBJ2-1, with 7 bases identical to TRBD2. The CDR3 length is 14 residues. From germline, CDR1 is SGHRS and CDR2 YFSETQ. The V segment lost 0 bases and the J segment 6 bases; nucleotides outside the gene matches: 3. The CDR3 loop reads CASSLAAGVNEQFF. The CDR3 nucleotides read TGCGCCAGCAGCTTGGCTGCGGGGGTCAATGAGCAGTTCTTC.

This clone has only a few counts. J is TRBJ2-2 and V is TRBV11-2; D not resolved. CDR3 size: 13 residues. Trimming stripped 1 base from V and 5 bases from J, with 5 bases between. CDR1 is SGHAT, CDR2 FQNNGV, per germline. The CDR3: CASSLGATGELFF. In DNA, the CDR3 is TGTGCCAGCAGCTTAGGAGCGACCGGGGAGCTGTTTTTT.

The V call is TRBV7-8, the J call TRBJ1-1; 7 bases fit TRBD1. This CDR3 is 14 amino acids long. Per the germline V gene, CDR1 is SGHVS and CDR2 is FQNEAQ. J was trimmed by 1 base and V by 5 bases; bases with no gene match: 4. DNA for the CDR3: TGTGCCAGCAGCCCTCGGACAGGGAACACTGAAGCTTTCTTT. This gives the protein CASSPRTGNTEAFF.

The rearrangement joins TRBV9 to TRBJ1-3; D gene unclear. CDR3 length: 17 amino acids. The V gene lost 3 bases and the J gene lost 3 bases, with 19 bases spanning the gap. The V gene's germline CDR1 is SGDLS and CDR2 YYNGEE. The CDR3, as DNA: TGTGCCAGCAGCGCAATGGGGTTTAATACGGGTGGAAACACCATATATTTT. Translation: CASSAMGFNTGGNTIYF.

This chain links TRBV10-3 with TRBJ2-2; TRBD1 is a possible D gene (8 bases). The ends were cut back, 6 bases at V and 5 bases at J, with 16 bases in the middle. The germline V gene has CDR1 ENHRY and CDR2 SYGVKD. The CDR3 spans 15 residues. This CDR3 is CAIRGTGGGTGELFF. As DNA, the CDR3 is TGTGCCATCAGGGGCACAGGGGGGGGTACCGGGGAGCTGTTTTTT.

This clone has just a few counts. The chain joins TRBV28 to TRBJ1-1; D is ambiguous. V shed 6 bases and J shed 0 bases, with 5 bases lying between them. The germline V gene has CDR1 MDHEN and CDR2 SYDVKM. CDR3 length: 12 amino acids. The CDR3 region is CASRLMNTEAFF. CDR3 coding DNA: TGTGCCAGCAGACTCATGAACACTGAAGCTTTCTTT. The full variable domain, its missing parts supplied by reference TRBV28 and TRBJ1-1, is DVKVTQSSRYLVKRTGEKVFLECVQDMDHENMFWYRQDPGLGLRLIYFSYDVKMKEKGDIPEGYSVSREKKERFSLILESASTNQTSMYLCASRLMNTEAFFGQGTRLTVV.

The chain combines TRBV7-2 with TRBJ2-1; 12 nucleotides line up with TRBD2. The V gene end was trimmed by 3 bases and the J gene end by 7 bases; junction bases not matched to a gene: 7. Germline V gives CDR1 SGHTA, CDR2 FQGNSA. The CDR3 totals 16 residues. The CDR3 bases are TGTGCCAGCAGCTTTAAAGGGCTAGCGGGGGGGAATGAGCAGTTCTTC. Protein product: CASSFKGLAGGNEQFF.

As DNA, the CDR3 is TGTGCCAGCAGCTTGGAAAGGGACAGGGGTAGTGAAGCTTTCTTT. Translating it yields CASSLERDRGSEAFF. The chain links TRBV7-2 to TRBJ1-1; 10 nucleotides align to TRBD1. Germline trimming cut 3 bases from V and 7 bases from J; bases unmatched to any gene: 8. The germline V gene has CDR1 SGHTA and CDR2 FQGNSA. The CDR3 sequence is 15 residues long.

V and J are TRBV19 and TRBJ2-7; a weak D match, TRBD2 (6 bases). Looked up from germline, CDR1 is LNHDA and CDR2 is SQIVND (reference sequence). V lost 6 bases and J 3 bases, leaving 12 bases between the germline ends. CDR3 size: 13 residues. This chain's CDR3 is CASSGRGNYEQYF. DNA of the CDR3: TGTGCCAGTAGCGGGCGGGGAAACTACGAGCAGTACTTC.

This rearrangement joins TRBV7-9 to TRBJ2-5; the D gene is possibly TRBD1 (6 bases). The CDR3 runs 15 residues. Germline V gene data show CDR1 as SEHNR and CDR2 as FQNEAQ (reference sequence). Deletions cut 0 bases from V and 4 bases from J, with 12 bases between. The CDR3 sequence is CASSLARTGRETQYF. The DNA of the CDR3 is TGTGCCAGCAGCTTAGCGCGTACAGGGAGAGAGACCCAGTACTTC.

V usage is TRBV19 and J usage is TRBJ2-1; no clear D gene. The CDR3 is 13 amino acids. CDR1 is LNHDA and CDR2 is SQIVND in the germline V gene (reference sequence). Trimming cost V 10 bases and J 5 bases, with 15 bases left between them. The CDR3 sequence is CATSTGSNNEQFF. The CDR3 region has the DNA TGTGCCACCAGCACCGGGTCGAACAATGAGCAGTTCTTC. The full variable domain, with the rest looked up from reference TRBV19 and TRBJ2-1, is DGGITQSPKYLFRKEGQNVTLSCEQNLNHDAMYWYRQDPGQGLRLIYYSQIVNDFQKGDIAEGYSVSREKKESFPLTVTSAQKNPTAFYLCATSTGSNNEQFFGPGTRLTVL.